The 22 T cell receptor beta chains in this list originate from one sample, sequenced in a study of blood T cell repertoires in COVID-19 (TCRdb year 2020). The library was generated by the immunoSEQ multiplex PCR assay. This immuneACCESS table, as held by TCRdb, lists in-frame sequences with V and J called but not all clones. Of the missing ones, under half trace to an unresolved V gene in checked studies; the others have no known cause. The sample table shows some 670,000 clones, and 85% to 90% are seen once. The top ten constitute roughly 0.25% of the sample. The material sequenced was peripheral blood. These TCRs come from a woman between 18 and 30 years old with acute or convalescent COVID-19.

The J gene is TRBJ1-6, the V gene TRBV5-1, with TRBD1 identical over 7 bases. Germline trimming cut 3 bases from V and 0 bases from J; bases unmatched to any gene: 0. CDR3 size: 15 residues. The germline gives CDR1 SGHRS, CDR2 YFSETQ. The CDR3 protein is CASSWDSSYNSPLHF. CDR3 nucleotide sequence: TGCGCCAGCAGCTGGGACAGCTCCTATAATTCACCCCTCCACTTT.

This chain uses TRBV4-1 with TRBJ1-1; D uncertain. The CDR3 sequence is 12 residues long. In germline, CDR1 is MGHRA, CDR2 YSYEKL. V was cut by 1 base and J by 2 bases, with 2 bases left in between. The CDR3 reads CASSQVNTEAFF. In nucleotides, the CDR3 is TGCGCCAGCAGCCAAGTAAACACTGAAGCTTTCTTT.

The rearrangement links TRBV18 to TRBJ1-6, with TRBD1 identical over 7 bases. V trimming: 5 bases; J trimming: 7 bases; junction bases outside the gene matches: 11. The CDR3 is 16 amino acids. Looked up from germline, CDR1 is KGHSH and CDR2 is LQKENI. The CDR3 loop reads CASSVYGGTENSPLHF. In nucleotides, the CDR3 is TGTGCCAGCTCAGTTTATGGCGGGACAGAAAATTCACCCCTCCACTTT.

The V and J genes are TRBV2 and TRBJ1-3; a possible D gene is TRBD1 (6 bases). Germline CDR1 and CDR2: SNHLY and FYNNEI. The CDR3 is 16 residues long. Trimming took off 2 bases at V and 4 bases at J, with 15 bases between the two ends. The CDR3 sequence is CASSELRGPSGNTIYF. DNA of the CDR3: TGTGCCAGCAGTGAACTCAGGGGACCAAGCGGAAACACCATATATTTT.

The gene calls are TRBV6-5 and TRBJ1-2, with 8 bases fitting TRBD1. The CDR3 is 14 residues long. J lost 8 bases, V lost 8 bases, and 13 bases had no gene match. The germline CDR1 and CDR2 sequences are MNHEY and SVGAGI. The CDR3 bases are TGTGCCAGCGCAGGGGGCGAGAATCTGTGGGGCTACACCTTC. This gives the protein CASAGGENLWGYTF.

The gene calls are TRBV4-1 and TRBJ1-1, with TRBD1 identical over 7 bases. CDR1 is MGHRA, CDR2 YSYEKL, per germline. Trimming cost V 2 bases and J 0 bases; bases outside gene matches: 6. The CDR3 sequence is 16 residues long. This CDR3 is CASSQPDRVLNTEAFF. CDR3 DNA sequence: TGCGCCAGCAGCCAACCTGACAGGGTACTGAACACTGAAGCTTTCTTT.

CDR3 bases: TGTGCCAGCAGCGTAGGAACGATCGGCTACGAGCAGTACTTC. Its protein product is CASSVGTIGYEQYF. The chain joins TRBV9 to TRBJ2-7, with D uncertain. The CDR3 length is 14 residues. Germline V lookup: CDR1 SGDLS, CDR2 YYNGEE. The ends were cut back, 0 bases at V and 3 bases at J, with 10 bases in the middle. Together with reference TRBV9 and TRBJ2-7, the CDR3 gives the full variable domain: DSGVTQTPKHLITATGQRVTLRCSPRSGDLSVYWYQQSLDQGLQFLIQYYNGEERAKGNILERFSAQQFPDLHSELNLSSLELGDSALYFCASSVGTIGYEQYFGPGTRLTVT.

V usage is TRBV4-1 and J usage is TRBJ2-1, with D possibly being TRBD1 (6 bases). V was shortened by 3 bases and J by 7 bases, with 13 bases between the two germline ends. CDR1 is MGHRA, CDR2 YSYEKL, per germline. The CDR3 is 14 residues long. Written as DNA, the CDR3 is TGCGCCAGCAGCCACAGACAGGACACGAATGAGCAGTTCTTC. Translating it yields CASSHRQDTNEQFF.

The rearrangement joins TRBV12-3 or TRBV12-4 to TRBJ2-1; TRBD2 matches at 13 bases. The CDR3 is 12 amino acids. The J segment lost 16 bases and the V segment lost 6 bases, leaving 6 bases of the junction unmatched. The CDR3, as DNA: TGTGCCAGCAGCCCGGGACTAGCGGGGCCTTTCTTC. This translates into CASSPGLAGPFF.

V and J are TRBV18 and TRBJ2-1; 9 bases map to TRBD2. Trimming cost V 0 bases and J 4 bases; bases outside gene matches: 4. This CDR3 is built from 16 residues. Germline V gives CDR1 KGHSH, CDR2 LQKENI. CDR3 DNA: TGTGCCAGCTCACCACCTAGCGGGGGTACTTACAATGAGCAGTTCTTC. The encoded protein is CASSPPSGGTYNEQFF. The full variable domain, with the rest looked up from reference TRBV18 and TRBJ2-1, is NAGVMQNPRHLVRRRGQEARLRCSPMKGHSHVYWYRQLPEEGLKFMVYLQKENIIDESGMPKERFSAEFPKEGPSILRIQQVVRGDSAAYFCASSPPSGGTYNEQFFGPGTRLTVL.

V usage is TRBV19 and J usage is TRBJ1-2, with D possibly TRBD1 on 5 matching bases. The CDR3 loop spans 18 amino acids. The V end was cut by 5 bases, the J end by 1 base, with 23 bases between. Germline CDR1 and CDR2: LNHDA and SQIVND (reference sequence). The CDR3 DNA follows: TGTGCCAGTAGTTCAGGACACTCCGGGTCCCCGATTAACTATGGCTACACCTTC. Its translation is CASSSGHSGSPINYGYTF.

V usage is TRBV2 and J usage is TRBJ2-7; maybe TRBD1 (5 bases). The CDR3 extends over 14 amino acids. Trimming removed 4 bases at V and 7 bases at J, with 17 bases between. In germline, CDR1 is SNHLY, CDR2 FYNNEI. The CDR3 nucleotides are TGTGCCAGCAGTGTTGAGGCAGGGTACGGAGAGCAGTACTTC. This encodes CASSVEAGYGEQYF.

Remarks on this clone: The sample carries other DNA sequences with the same CDR3. The chain uses TRBV9 and TRBJ1-2, with D possibly being TRBD1 (5 bases). The CDR3 contains 14 residues. The germline gives CDR1 SGDLS, CDR2 YYNGEE. Between the trimmed V and J ends, which lost 0 bases and 2 bases, there was a span of 8 bases. The CDR3 is CASSVGGGNYGYTF. Written as DNA, the CDR3 is TGTGCCAGCAGCGTAGGCGGGGGGAACTATGGCTACACCTTC.

The chain recombines TRBV6-2 or TRBV6-3 with TRBJ2-2; 8 nucleotides agree with TRBD2. After removal of 2 bases from V and 6 bases from J, the junction contained 2 bases not matched to a gene. CDR1 is MNHEY, CDR2 SVGEGT, per germline. The CDR3 runs 14 residues. The CDR3 region has the DNA TGTGCCAGCAGTTACGGACTAGCTGCCGGGGAGCTGTTTTTT. It codes for CASSYGLAAGELFF.

DNA for the CDR3: TGTGCCAGCAGCCGGACAGGGGGCCCTAACTATGGCTACACCTTC. It is translated as CASSRTGGPNYGYTF. V and J are TRBV7-9 and TRBJ1-2, with 11 bases lining up with TRBD1. Trimming removed 5 bases from V and 0 bases from J; junction bases left unmatched: 2. The V gene's germline CDR1 is SEHNR and CDR2 FQNEAQ (reference sequence). This CDR3 region has 15 residues.

The gene calls are TRBV10-3 and TRBJ2-7, with 8 bases matching TRBD2. The CDR3 loop spans 15 amino acids. The V gene end was trimmed by 5 bases and the J gene end by 2 bases; junction bases not matched to a gene: 8. CDR1 ENHRY and CDR2 SYGVKD come from the germline V gene. CDR3 bases: TGTGCCATCAGTAGTAGCGGGATCTCTCCCTACGAGCAGTACTTC. Its protein product is CAISSSGISPYEQYF.

CDR3 DNA: TGTGCCAGCAGCCCCCCCCTAGACAGGGGAGTTAATGGCTACACCTTC. It translates to CASSPPLDRGVNGYTF. The chain uses TRBV3-1 (or the pseudogene TRBV3-2) and TRBJ1-2, with 8 bases matching TRBD1. The CDR3 loop spans 16 amino acids. Trimming cost V 4 bases and J 6 bases; bases outside gene matches: 13. From germline, CDR1 is LGHDT and CDR2 YNNKEL (reference sequence).

This chain joins TRBV30 and TRBJ1-2; D gene ambiguous. Germline values: CDR1 GTSNPN, CDR2 SVGIG (reference sequence). Trimming took 5 bases from V and 0 from J, leaving 7 bases between them. This CDR3 region has 12 residues. The CDR3 DNA reads TGTGCCTGGCAGGCAGCTAACTATGGCTACACCTTC. It is translated as CAWQAANYGYTF.

V gene TRBV2 combines with J gene TRBJ1-4; D not resolved. The ends were cut back, 7 bases at V and 13 bases at J, with 19 bases in the middle. This CDR3 contains 13 residues. Germline V gene lookup returns CDR1 SNHLY and CDR2 FYNNEI. The CDR3 DNA is TGTGCCAGCACCCCAGGCACGCGCCTTCTACTGTTTTTT. Its translation is CASTPGTRLLLFF. Full variable domain (rest looked up from reference TRBV2 and TRBJ1-4): EPEVTQTPSHQVTQMGQEVILRCVPISNHLYFYWYRQILGQKVEFLVSFYNNEISEKSEIFDDQFSVERPDGSNFTLKIRSTKLEDSAMYFCASTPGTRLLLFFGSGTQLSVL.

The chain joins TRBV12-1 to TRBJ1-2; the table gives TRBD1 as D, unverified against the DNA. TRBV12-1 is shown as a pseudogene. The CDR3 length is 13 residues. The CDR3 DNA reads TGTGCCAGCAGCTTTTTAATCAGGGGTGGCTACACCTTC. It translates to CASSFLIRGGYTF.

V usage is TRBV27 and J usage is TRBJ2-7; 10 bases fit TRBD2. Germline values: CDR1 MNHEY, CDR2 SMNVEV (reference sequence). The V gene end was trimmed by 1 base and the J gene end by 3 bases; junction bases not matched to a gene: 6. The CDR3 is 16 residues long. The CDR3 here is CASSLFTSGAYYEQYF. The DNA of the CDR3 is TGTGCCAGCAGTTTATTTACTAGCGGGGCCTACTACGAGCAGTACTTC.

In nucleotides, the CDR3 is TGCGCCAGCAGCCAAGATAGTTTGGGACTAGCTGCCCCCATCTACGAGCAGTACTTC. It yields the protein CASSQDSLGLAAPIYEQYF. The chain joins TRBV4-1 to TRBJ2-7; 9 bases are shared with TRBD2. The CDR3 covers 19 residues. J was trimmed by 3 bases and V by 0 bases; bases with no gene match: 15. Germline-derived CDR1 and CDR2 are MGHRA and YSYEKL.